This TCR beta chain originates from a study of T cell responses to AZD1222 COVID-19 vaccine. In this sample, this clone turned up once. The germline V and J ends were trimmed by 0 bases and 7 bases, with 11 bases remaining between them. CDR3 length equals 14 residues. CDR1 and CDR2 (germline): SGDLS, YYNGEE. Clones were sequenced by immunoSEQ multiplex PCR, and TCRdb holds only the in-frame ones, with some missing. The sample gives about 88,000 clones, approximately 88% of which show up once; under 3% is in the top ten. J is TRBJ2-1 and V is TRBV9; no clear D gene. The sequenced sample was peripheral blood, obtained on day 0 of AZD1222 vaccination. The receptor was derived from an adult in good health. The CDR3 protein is CASSVVDGRNEQFF. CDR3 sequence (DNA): TGTGCCAGCAGCGTAGTCGACGGTAGGAATGAGCAGTTCTTC.